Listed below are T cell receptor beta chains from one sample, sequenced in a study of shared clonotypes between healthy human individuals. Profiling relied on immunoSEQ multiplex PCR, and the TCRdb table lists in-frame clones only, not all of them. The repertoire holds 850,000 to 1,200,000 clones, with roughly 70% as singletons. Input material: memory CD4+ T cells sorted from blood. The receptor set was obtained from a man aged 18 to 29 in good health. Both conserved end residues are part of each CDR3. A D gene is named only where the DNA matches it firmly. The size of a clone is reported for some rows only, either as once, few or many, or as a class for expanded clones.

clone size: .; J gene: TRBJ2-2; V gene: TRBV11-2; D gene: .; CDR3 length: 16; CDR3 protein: CASSLFRGKGTGELFF; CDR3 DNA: TGTGCCAGCAGCTTGTTTCGGGGGAAGGGCACCGGGGAGCTGTTTTTT
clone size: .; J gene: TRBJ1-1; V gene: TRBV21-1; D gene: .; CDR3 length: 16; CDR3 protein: CASTHWDSHMNTEAFF; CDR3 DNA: TGTGCCAGCACCCACTGGGACAGCCACATGAACACTGAAGCTTTCTTT
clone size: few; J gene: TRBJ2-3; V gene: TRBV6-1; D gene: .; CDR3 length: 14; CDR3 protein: CASRITVPTDTQYF; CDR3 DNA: TGTGCCAGCAGGATAACAGTCCCCACAGATACGCAGTATTTT
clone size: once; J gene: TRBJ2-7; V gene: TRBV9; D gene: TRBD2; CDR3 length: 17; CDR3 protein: CASSAGAGKSLAYEQYF; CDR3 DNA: TGTGCCAGCAGCGCCGGAGCGGGAAAGTCGCTAGCCTACGAGCAGTACTTC
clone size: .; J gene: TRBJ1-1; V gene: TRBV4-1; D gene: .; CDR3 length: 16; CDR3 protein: CASSQDLDGPNTEAFF; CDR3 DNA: TGCGCCAGCAGCCAAGATCTCGACGGACCGAACACTGAAGCTTTCTTT
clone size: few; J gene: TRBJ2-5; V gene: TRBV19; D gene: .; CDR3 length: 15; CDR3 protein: CASQASWGNKETQYF; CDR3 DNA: TGTGCCAGTCAAGCTTCGTGGGGGAATAAAGAGACCCAGTACTTC
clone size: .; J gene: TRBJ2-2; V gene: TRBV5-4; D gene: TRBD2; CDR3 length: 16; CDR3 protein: CASSRRAGEYTGELFF; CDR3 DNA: TGTGCCAGCAGCCGTAGGGCGGGAGAGTACACCGGGGAGCTGTTTTTT
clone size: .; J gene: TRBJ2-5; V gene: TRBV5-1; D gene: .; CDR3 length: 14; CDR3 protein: CASSLGYSQETQYF; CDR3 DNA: TGCGCCAGCAGCTTGGGGTACAGCCAAGAGACCCAGTACTTC
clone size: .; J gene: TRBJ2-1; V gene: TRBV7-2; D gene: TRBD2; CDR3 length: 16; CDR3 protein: CASSSVAGGLYNEQFF; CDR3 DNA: TGTGCCAGCAGCTCCGTAGCGGGAGGTCTTTACAATGAGCAGTTCTTC
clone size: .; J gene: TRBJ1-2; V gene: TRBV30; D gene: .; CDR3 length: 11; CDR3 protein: CAWSVRNGYTF; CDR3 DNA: TGTGCCTGGAGTGTCCGTAATGGCTACACCTTC
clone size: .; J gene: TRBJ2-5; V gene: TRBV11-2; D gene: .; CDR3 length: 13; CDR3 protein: CASSLGLRETQYF; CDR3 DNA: TGTGCCAGCAGCTTAGGACTGCGGGAGACCCAGTACTTC
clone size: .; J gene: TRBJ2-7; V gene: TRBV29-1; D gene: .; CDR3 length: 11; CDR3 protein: CSVRGNNEQYF; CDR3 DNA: TGCAGCGTCAGGGGAAACAACGAGCAGTACTTC
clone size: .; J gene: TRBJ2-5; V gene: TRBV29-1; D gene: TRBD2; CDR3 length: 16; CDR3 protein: CSAPEGFAGGTETQYF; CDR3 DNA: TGCAGCGCCCCCGAGGGGTTTGCGGGAGGGACAGAGACCCAGTACTTC
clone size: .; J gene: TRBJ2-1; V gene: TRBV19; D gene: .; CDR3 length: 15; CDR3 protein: CASSPSGARYNEQFF; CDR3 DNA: TGTGCCAGTAGTCCCTCGGGGGCTCGCTACAATGAGCAGTTCTTC
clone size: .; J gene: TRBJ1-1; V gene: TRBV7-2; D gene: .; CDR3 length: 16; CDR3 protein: CASSLGTNRVNTEAFF; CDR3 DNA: TGTGCCAGCAGCTTAGGGACAAACAGGGTGAACACTGAAGCTTTCTTT
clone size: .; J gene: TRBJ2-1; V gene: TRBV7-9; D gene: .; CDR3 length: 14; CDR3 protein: CASSPRGQRNEQFF; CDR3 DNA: TGTGCCAGCAGCCCGCGGGGACAGAGGAATGAGCAGTTCTTC
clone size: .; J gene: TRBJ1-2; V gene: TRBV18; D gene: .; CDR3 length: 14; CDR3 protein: CASSPPRVNYGYTF; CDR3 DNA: TGTGCCAGCTCACCACCGAGGGTGAACTATGGCTACACCTTC
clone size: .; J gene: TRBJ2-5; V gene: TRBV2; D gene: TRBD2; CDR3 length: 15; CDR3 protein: CASSEAGTSGGTQYF; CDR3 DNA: TGTGCCAGCAGTGAAGCGGGGACTAGCGGGGGGACCCAGTACTTC
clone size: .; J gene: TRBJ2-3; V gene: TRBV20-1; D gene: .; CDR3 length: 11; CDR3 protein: CSAEAQTSQYF; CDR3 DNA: TGCAGTGCCGAGGCGCAGACTTCGCAGTATTTT
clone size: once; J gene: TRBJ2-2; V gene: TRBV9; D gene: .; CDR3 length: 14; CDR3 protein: CASSVGGPAGELFF; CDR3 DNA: TGTGCCAGCAGCGTAGGGGGGCCGGCCGGGGAGCTGTTTTTT
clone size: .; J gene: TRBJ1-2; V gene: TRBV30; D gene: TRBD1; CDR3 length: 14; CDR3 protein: CAWSGDRGIYGYTF; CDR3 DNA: TGTGCCTGGAGTGGGGACAGGGGTATCTATGGCTACACCTTC
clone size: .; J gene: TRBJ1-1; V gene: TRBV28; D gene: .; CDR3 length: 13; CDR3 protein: CASSLSGYTEAFF; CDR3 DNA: TGTGCCAGCAGTCTCTCCGGGTACACTGAAGCTTTCTTT
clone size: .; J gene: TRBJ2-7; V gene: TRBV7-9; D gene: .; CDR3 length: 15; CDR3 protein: CASSLDGGSSYEQYF; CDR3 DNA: TGTGCCAGCAGCTTAGATGGCGGTAGCTCCTACGAGCAGTACTTC
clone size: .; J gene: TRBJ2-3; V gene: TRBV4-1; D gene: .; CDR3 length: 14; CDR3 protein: CASSQDKATDTQYF; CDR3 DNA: TGCGCCAGCAGCCAAGATAAGGCCACAGATACGCAGTATTTT
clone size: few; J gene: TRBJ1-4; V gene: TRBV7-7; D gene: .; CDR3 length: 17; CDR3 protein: CASSLGPPSGGNEKLFF; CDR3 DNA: TGTGCTAGCAGTTTGGGACCGCCCTCGGGGGGTAATGAAAAACTGTTTTTT
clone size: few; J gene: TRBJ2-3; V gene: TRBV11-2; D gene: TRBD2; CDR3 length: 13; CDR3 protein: CASSLDGTSGGNF; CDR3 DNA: TGTGCCAGCAGCTTAGATGGGACTAGCGGGGGGAATTTT
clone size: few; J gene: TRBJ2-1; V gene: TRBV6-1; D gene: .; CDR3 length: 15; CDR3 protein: CASSEKQGYYNEQFF; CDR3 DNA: TGTGCCAGCAGTGAAAAACAGGGTTACTACAATGAGCAGTTCTTC
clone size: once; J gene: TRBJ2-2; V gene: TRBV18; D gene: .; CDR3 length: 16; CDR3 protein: CASSPQGVANTGELFF; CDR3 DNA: TGTGCCAGCTCACCACAGGGTGTGGCGAACACCGGGGAGCTGTTTTTT
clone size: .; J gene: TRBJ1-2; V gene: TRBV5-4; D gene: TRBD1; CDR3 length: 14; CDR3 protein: CASSPGTGVYGYTF; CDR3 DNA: TGTGCCAGCAGTCCCGGGACAGGTGTCTATGGCTACACCTTC
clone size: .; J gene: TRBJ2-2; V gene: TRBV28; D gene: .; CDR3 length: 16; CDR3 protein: CASSLLGGARTGELFF; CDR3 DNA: TGTGCCAGCAGTTTATTGGGGGGCGCAAGGACCGGGGAGCTGTTTTTT
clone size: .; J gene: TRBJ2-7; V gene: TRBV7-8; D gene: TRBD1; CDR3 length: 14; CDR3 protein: CASSFTGQTYEQYF; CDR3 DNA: TGTGCCAGCAGCTTTACGGGACAGACCTACGAGCAGTACTTC
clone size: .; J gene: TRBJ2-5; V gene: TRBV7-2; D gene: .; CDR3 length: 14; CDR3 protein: CASSPSGWKETQYF; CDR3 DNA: TGTGCCAGCAGCCCTTCTGGGTGGAAAGAGACCCAGTACTTC
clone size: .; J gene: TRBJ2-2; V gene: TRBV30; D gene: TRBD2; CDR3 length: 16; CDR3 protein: CAWSVWTSFSPGELFF; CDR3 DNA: TGTGCCTGGAGTGTCTGGACTAGCTTCTCACCCGGGGAGCTGTTTTTT
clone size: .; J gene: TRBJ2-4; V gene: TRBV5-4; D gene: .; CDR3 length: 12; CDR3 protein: CASSLDENIQYF; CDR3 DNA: TGTGCCAGCAGCTTGGATGAAAACATTCAGTACTTC
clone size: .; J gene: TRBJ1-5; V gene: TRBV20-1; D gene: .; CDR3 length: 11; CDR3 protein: CSAHSAQPQHF; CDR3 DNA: TGCAGTGCCCATTCCGCCCAGCCCCAGCATTTT
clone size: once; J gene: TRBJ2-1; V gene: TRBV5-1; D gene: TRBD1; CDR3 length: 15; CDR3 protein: CASSPGQGAYNEQFF; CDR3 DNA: TGCGCCAGCAGCCCAGGACAGGGGGCCTACAATGAGCAGTTCTTC
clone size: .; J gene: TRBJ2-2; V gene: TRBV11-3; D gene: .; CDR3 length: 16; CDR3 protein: CASSWMEQGGTGELFF; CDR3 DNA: TGTGCCAGCAGTTGGATGGAGCAGGGTGGCACCGGGGAGCTGTTTTTT
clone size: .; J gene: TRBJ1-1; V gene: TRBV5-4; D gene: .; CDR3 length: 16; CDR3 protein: CASSLGVGGRYTEAFF; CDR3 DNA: TGTGCCAGCAGCTTGGGGGTCGGGGGAAGATACACTGAAGCTTTCTTT
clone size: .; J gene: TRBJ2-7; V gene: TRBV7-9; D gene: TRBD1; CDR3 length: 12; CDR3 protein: CASSWTGIEQYF; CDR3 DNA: TGTGCCAGCAGCTGGACAGGGATCGAGCAGTACTTC
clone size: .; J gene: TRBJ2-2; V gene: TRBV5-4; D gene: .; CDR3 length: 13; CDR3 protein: CASRQWNTGELFF; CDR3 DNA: TGTGCCAGCCGCCAATGGAACACCGGGGAGCTGTTTTTT
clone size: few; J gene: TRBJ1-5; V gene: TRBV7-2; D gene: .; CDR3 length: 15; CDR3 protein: CASAPGALSNQPQHF; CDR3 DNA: TGTGCCAGCGCCCCAGGCGCACTTAGCAATCAGCCCCAGCATTTT
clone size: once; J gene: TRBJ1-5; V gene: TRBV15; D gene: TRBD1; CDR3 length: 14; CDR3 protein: CATSESGGGQPQHF; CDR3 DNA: TGTGCCACCAGTGAATCAGGGGGCGGTCAGCCCCAGCATTTT
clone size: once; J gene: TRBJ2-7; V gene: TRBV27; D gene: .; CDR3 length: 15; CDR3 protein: CASSLGGRALGEQYF; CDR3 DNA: TGTGCCAGCAGTTTAGGAGGCAGGGCACTTGGAGAGCAGTACTTC
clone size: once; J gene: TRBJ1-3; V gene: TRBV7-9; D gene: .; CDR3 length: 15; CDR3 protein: CASSSLGGSGNTIYF; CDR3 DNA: TGTGCCAGCAGCTCCCTGGGCGGCTCTGGAAACACCATATATTTT
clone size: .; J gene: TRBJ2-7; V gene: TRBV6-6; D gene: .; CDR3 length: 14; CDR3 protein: CAPRGGQVSYEQYF; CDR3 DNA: TGTGCCCCCCGGGGAGGACAGGTCTCCTACGAGCAGTACTTC
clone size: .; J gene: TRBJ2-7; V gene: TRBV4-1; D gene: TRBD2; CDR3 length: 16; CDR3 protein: CASSQVRPSGLYEQYF; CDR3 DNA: TGCGCCAGCAGCCAAGTCCGGCCTAGCGGGCTCTACGAGCAGTACTTC
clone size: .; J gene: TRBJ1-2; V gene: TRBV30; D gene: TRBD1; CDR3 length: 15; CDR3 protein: CAWSGRGRGPEGYTF; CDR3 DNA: TGTGCCTGGAGTGGAAGGGGCAGGGGGCCGGAAGGCTACACCTTC
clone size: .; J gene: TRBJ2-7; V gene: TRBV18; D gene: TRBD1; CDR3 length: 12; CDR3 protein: CASSPRDREQYF; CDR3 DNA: TGTGCCAGCTCACCAAGGGACAGGGAGCAGTACTTC
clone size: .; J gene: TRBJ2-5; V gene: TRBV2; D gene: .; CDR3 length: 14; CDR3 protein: CASRATAHQETQYF; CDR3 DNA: TGTGCCAGCAGGGCTACCGCACACCAAGAGACCCAGTACTTC
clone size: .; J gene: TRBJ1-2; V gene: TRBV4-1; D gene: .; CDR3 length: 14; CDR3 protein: CASSQALANYGYTF; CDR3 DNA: TGCGCCAGCAGCCAAGCCCTAGCTAACTATGGCTACACCTTC
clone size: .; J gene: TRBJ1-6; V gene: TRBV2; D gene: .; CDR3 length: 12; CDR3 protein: CASSEDSSPLHF; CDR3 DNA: TGTGCCAGCAGTGAAGATAGTTCACCCCTCCACTTT